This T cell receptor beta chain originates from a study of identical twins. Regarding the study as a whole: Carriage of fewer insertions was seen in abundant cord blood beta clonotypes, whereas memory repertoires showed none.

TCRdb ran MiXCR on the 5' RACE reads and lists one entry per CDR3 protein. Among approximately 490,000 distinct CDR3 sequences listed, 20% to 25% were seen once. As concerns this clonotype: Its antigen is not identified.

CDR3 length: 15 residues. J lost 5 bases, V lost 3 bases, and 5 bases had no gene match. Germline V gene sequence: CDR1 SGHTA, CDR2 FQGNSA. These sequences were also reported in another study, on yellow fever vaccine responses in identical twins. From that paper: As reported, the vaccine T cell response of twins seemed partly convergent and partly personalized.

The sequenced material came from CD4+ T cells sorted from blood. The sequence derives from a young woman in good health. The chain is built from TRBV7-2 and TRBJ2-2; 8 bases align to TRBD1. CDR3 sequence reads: CASSLQGAVTGELFF. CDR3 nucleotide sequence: TGTGCCAGCAGCTTGCAGGGGGCTGTAACCGGGGAGCTGTTTTTT.